Listed below are T cell receptor beta chains from one sample, sequenced in a study of T cells after yellow fever vaccination. TCRdb redid the calling of the 5' RACE reads with MiXCR, one entry per CDR3 protein. Among hundreds of thousands of distinct CDR3 sequences listed, 15% to 20% were seen once. This sample comprised PBMCs, obtained 15 days after the yellow fever booster vaccination. The source is a man aged 25-45 years who received the YFV17D yellow fever vaccine. CDR3s include the opening cysteine and the closing phenylalanine or tryptophan. Each record gives: J gene, V gene, clone size, CDR3 protein. Some rows mark clone size as missing; the rest say once, few, many or name a class of expanded clone.

j_gene: TRBJ1-1
v_gene: TRBV6-4
abundance: few
CDR3aa: CASRQGPEAFF

j_gene: TRBJ2-1
v_gene: TRBV12-3/TRBV12-4
abundance: many
CDR3aa: CASRFGGGSSYNEQFF

j_gene: TRBJ2-3
v_gene: TRBV7-2
abundance: few
CDR3aa: CASSSAWSTDTQYF

j_gene: TRBJ2-1
v_gene: TRBV20-1
abundance: once
CDR3aa: CSAEVLRRSYNEQFF

j_gene: TRBJ2-7
v_gene: TRBV2
abundance: .
CDR3aa: CASRLGEQYF

j_gene: TRBJ2-4
v_gene: TRBV25-1
abundance: many
CDR3aa: CASSAPGTGGNIQYF

j_gene: TRBJ2-1
v_gene: TRBV10-2
abundance: .
CDR3aa: CASQRTSGSRVEQFF

j_gene: TRBJ2-7
v_gene: TRBV14
abundance: few
CDR3aa: CASSRTTGIGEQYF

j_gene: TRBJ2-1
v_gene: TRBV4-2
abundance: .
CDR3aa: CASSAPAGRAGWSYNEQFF

j_gene: TRBJ2-1
v_gene: TRBV7-3
abundance: few
CDR3aa: CASSLTPPGSLGGNEQFF

j_gene: TRBJ2-3
v_gene: TRBV20-1
abundance: few
CDR3aa: CSARAVVAGATDTQYF

j_gene: TRBJ2-4
v_gene: TRBV10-3
abundance: .
CDR3aa: CAISDGTKNIQYF

j_gene: TRBJ2-5
v_gene: TRBV20-1
abundance: few
CDR3aa: CSARERTTWETQYF

j_gene: TRBJ2-3
v_gene: TRBV5-1
abundance: few
CDR3aa: CASSQGLAGAHTQYF

j_gene: TRBJ2-3
v_gene: TRBV7-2
abundance: .
CDR3aa: CASSSIGGSTDTQYF

j_gene: TRBJ2-2
v_gene: TRBV11-1
abundance: few
CDR3aa: CASSWSGGPGELFF

j_gene: TRBJ2-1
v_gene: TRBV29-1
abundance: few
CDR3aa: CSVKTGSSYNEQFF

j_gene: TRBJ2-2
v_gene: TRBV7-8
abundance: .
CDR3aa: CASSPQAGYNTGELSF

j_gene: TRBJ2-1
v_gene: TRBV24-1
abundance: .
CDR3aa: CATSDPRAPDNEQFF

j_gene: TRBJ2-1
v_gene: TRBV20-1
abundance: .
CDR3aa: CSAREGLAASYNEQFF

j_gene: TRBJ2-2
v_gene: TRBV20-1
abundance: few
CDR3aa: CSALGGGSTGELFF

j_gene: TRBJ2-7
v_gene: TRBV7-2
abundance: many
CDR3aa: CASSLGQPYEQYF

j_gene: TRBJ1-4
v_gene: TRBV27
abundance: .
CDR3aa: CASSPRGQPTNEKLFF

j_gene: TRBJ2-3
v_gene: TRBV6-4
abundance: few
CDR3aa: CASSGRGTSGPDTQYF

j_gene: TRBJ1-3
v_gene: TRBV20-1
abundance: few
CDR3aa: CSARDQGLSGNTIYF

j_gene: TRBJ1-1
v_gene: TRBV5-4
abundance: .
CDR3aa: CASSLFSSEAFF

j_gene: TRBJ1-6
v_gene: TRBV20-1
abundance: few
CDR3aa: CSASEGRRDSPLHF

j_gene: TRBJ2-3
v_gene: TRBV7-2
abundance: .
CDR3aa: CAISSGPGQSTDTQYF

j_gene: TRBJ2-3
v_gene: TRBV20-1
abundance: .
CDR3aa: CSARVDGRRTDTQYF

j_gene: TRBJ2-7
v_gene: TRBV5-1
abundance: few
CDR3aa: CASSLRERSYEQYF

j_gene: TRBJ2-2
v_gene: TRBV7-3
abundance: few
CDR3aa: CASSLNAAPGLAGETGELFF

j_gene: TRBJ2-6
v_gene: TRBV24-1
abundance: few
CDR3aa: CATSDPPGESGANVLTF

j_gene: TRBJ2-3
v_gene: TRBV5-1
abundance: .
CDR3aa: CASSSLTGTSGRGDTQYF

j_gene: TRBJ1-1
v_gene: TRBV9
abundance: .
CDR3aa: CASSARGDRWNTEAFF

j_gene: TRBJ2-5
v_gene: TRBV10-3
abundance: few
CDR3aa: CAISESPLQETQYF

j_gene: TRBJ1-1
v_gene: TRBV11-2
abundance: few
CDR3aa: CASSRLGQGGTEAFF

j_gene: TRBJ2-5
v_gene: TRBV11-2
abundance: .
CDR3aa: CASTVSREETQYF

j_gene: TRBJ2-5
v_gene: TRBV5-1
abundance: few
CDR3aa: CASSLGMQETQYF

j_gene: TRBJ2-4
v_gene: TRBV29-1
abundance: .
CDR3aa: CSVLTGENIQYF

j_gene: TRBJ2-2
v_gene: TRBV20-1
abundance: .
CDR3aa: CSATASGKTTYGELFF

j_gene: TRBJ2-7
v_gene: TRBV20-1
abundance: .
CDR3aa: CSARDLRDSYEQYF

j_gene: TRBJ2-7
v_gene: TRBV20-1
abundance: .
CDR3aa: CSATKGGTHEQYF

j_gene: TRBJ2-3
v_gene: TRBV7-2
abundance: .
CDR3aa: CASSLDGLSTDTQYF

j_gene: TRBJ2-4
v_gene: TRBV2
abundance: .
CDR3aa: CASSPTQGAGAKNIQYF

j_gene: TRBJ2-5
v_gene: TRBV20-1
abundance: .
CDR3aa: CSATTSTETQYF

j_gene: TRBJ2-5
v_gene: TRBV25-1
abundance: few
CDR3aa: CASSESSAGLGFQYF

j_gene: TRBJ2-1
v_gene: TRBV28
abundance: .
CDR3aa: CASRGTVPNEQFF

j_gene: TRBJ1-2
v_gene: TRBV5-1
abundance: .
CDR3aa: CASSLDGGRGGYTF

j_gene: TRBJ1-2
v_gene: TRBV25-1
abundance: .
CDR3aa: CASSELELGYTF

j_gene: TRBJ2-7
v_gene: TRBV5-1
abundance: few
CDR3aa: CASSLASDTYEQYF

j_gene: TRBJ1-1
v_gene: TRBV20-1
abundance: .
CDR3aa: CSRRALGARAFF

j_gene: TRBJ2-7
v_gene: TRBV11-2
abundance: few
CDR3aa: CASSLATGVYEQYF